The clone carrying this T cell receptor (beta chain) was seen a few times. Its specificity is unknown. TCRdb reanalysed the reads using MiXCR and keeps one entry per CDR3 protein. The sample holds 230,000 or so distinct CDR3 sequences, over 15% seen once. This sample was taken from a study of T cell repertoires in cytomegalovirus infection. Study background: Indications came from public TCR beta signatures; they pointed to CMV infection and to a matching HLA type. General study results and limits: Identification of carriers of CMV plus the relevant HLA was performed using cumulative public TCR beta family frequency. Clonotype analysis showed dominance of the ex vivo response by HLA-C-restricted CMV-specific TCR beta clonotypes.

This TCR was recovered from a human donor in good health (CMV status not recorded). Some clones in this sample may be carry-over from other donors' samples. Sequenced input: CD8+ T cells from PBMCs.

In DNA form, the CDR3 reads TGTGCCAGCAGTGCCACGAGGGGATTGAATCAGCCCCAGCATTTT. Amino acids: CASSATRGLNQPQHF. V usage is TRBV2 and J usage is TRBJ1-5, with TRBD1 as a possible D gene (5 bases). Germline lookup yields CDR1 SNHLY and CDR2 FYNNEI. V dropped 4 bases and J dropped 4 bases, with 14 bases sitting between them. The CDR3 is 15 residues long.